This TCR beta chain derives from a study of cytomegalovirus exposure and HLA in healthy donors. The CDR3 totals 15 residues. J lost 3 bases, V lost 3 bases, and 6 bases had no gene match. Germline-derived CDR1 and CDR2 are SGDLS and YYNGEE. A word on this clone: Antigen unknown.

PCR primers comprised 60 Vbeta and 13 Jbeta primers. Using immunoSEQ multiplex PCR, the repertoire was profiled, and TCRdb retains in-frame clones only, with some absent. Here the sample spans fewer than 150,000 clones, over 65% being singletons. The study, taken as a whole, reports: In a later analysis, a missense DCLRE1C variant was linked to TCR beta V- and J-gene trimming.

The gene calls are TRBV9 and TRBJ1-2; 9 nucleotides match TRBD1. This sequence was found in a woman aged 18-30 years in good health and CMV-seronegative. Sequencing was done on a sample of PBMCs. CDR3 nucleotide sequence: TGTGCCAGCAGCGCCGGACAGGGGTTGGACTATGGCTACACCTTC. Amino acid sequence: CASSAGQGLDYGYTF.